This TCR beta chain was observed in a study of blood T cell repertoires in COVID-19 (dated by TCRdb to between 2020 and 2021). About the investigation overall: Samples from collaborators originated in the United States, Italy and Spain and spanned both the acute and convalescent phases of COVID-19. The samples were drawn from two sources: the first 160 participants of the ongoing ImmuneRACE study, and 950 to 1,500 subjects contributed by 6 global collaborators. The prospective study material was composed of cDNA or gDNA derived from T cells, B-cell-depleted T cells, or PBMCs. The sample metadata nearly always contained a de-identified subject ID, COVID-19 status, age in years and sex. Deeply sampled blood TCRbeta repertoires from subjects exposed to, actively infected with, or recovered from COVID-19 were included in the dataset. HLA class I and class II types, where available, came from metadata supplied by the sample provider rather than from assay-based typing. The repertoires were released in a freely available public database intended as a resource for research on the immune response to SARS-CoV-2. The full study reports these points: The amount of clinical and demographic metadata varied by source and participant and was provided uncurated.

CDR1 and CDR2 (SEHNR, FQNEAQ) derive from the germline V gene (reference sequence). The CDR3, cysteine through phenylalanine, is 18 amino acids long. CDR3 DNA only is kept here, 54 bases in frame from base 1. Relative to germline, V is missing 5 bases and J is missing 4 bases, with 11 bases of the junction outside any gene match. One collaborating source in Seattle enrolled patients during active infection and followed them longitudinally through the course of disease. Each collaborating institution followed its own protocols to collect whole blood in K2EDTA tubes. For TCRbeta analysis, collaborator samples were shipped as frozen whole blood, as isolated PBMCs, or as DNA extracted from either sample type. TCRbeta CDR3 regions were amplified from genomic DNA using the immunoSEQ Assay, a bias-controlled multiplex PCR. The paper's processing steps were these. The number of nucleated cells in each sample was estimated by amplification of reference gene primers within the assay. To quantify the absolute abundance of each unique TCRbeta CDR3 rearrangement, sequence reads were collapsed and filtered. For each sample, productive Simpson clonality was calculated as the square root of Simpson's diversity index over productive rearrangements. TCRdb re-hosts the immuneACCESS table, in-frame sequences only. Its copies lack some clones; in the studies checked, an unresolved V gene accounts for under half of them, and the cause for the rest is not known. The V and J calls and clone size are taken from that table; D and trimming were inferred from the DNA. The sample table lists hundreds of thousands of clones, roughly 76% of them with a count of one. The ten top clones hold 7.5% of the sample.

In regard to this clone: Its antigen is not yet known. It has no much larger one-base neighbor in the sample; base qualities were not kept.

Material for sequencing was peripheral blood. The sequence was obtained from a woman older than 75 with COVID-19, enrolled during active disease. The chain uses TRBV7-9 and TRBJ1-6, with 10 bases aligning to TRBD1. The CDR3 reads CASSPLPGQGPYNSPLHF. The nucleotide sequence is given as TGTGCCAGCAGCCCATTACCGGGACAGGGGCCGTATAATTCACCCCTCCACTTT.